This T cell receptor (beta chain) is drawn from a study of blood T cell repertoires in COVID-19. Across the whole study: Whether acute or convalescent, the COVID-19 samples came from the United States, Italy and Spain.

Recovery among Cohort 3 donors was established by two negative PCRs, clearance, or symptom resolution. From germline, CDR1 is SGHRS and CDR2 YFSETQ. Trimming took off 4 bases at V and 0 bases at J, with 8 bases between the two ends. CDR3 length: 14 residues. The authors' processing: Researchers report that nucleated cell counts were estimated from reference gene primer amplification. Sequencing used immunoSEQ multiplex PCR; TCRdb keeps in-frame clones, though not all of them. V and J calls and clone size are copied from that table; D and trimming were computed from the DNA. The sample records over 250,000 clones, roughly 91% being singletons.

This sequence joins TRBV5-1 and TRBJ1-3; D unresolved. The origin of this receptor is a woman aged 55-70 years who had recovered from COVID-19. What was sequenced was PBMCs or T cells enriched from blood (not recorded which). The CDR3 nucleotides are TGCGCCAGCAGCCTACCCTCCTCTGGAAACACCATATATTTT. The encoded protein is CASSLPSSGNTIYF.